This entry concerns a single T cell receptor (beta chain). Its antigen remains unknown. These data come from a study of CD8 T cells in ankylosing spondylitis. Quantitative molecular-barcoded 5'-RACE generated the TCR beta libraries. TCRdb reanalysed the 5' RACE reads using MiXCR and keeps one entry per CDR3 protein. This sample carries tens of thousands of distinct CDR3 sequences, 9% of them seen once, and the ten largest clones take over 25%. This CDR3 contains 19 residues. Germline CDR1 and CDR2: LGHDT and YNNKEL (reference sequence). Deletions cut 1 base from V and 0 bases from J, with 19 bases between. The study's findings and limits: A TCR beta motif of several highly homologous variants seemed to mark ankylosing spondylitis blood.

The chain carries TRBV3-1 and TRBJ1-3; D call uncertain. The sample consisted of blood, either unsorted or a sorted T cell fraction (not recorded which). The sequence derives from a male donor with ankylosing spondylitis. The DNA of the CDR3 is TGTGCCAGCAGCCAAGGTGGGTCAGGCATCGCGCACTCTGGAAACACCATATATTTT. This sequence encodes CASSQGGSGIAHSGNTIYF.